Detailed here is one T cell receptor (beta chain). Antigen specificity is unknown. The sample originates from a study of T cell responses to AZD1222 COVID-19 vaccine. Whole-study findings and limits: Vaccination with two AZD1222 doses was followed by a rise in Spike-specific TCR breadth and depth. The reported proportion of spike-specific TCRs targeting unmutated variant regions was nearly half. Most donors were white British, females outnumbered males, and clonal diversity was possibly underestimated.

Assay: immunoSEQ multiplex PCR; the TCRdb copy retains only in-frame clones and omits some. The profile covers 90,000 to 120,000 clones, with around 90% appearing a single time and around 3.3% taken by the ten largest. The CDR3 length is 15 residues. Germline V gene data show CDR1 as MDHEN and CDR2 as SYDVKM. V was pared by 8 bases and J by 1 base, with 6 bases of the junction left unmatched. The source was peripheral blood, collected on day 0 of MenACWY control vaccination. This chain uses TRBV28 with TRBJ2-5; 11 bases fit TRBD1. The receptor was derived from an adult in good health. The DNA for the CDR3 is TGTGCCAGCCTCCTCGGGACAGGGGGCCAAGAGACCCAGTACTTC. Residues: CASLLGTGGQETQYF.